This TCR beta chain was sequenced in a study of cytomegalovirus exposure and HLA in healthy donors. PCR primers comprised 60 Vbeta and 13 Jbeta primers. Libraries were prepared by immunoSEQ multiplex PCR; TCRdb keeps only in-frame clonotypes and omits some of them. The sample includes 150,000 to 200,000 clones, about 85% seen only once; the top ten take 1%. The germline CDR1 and CDR2 sequences are MDHEN and SYDVKM. The CDR3 spans 16 residues. V gave up 6 bases and J gave up 3 bases; unmatched junction bases: 8. To note about this clone: The antigen remains undetermined.

Study-wide findings and caveats: Previous analysis showed most TCR beta V segments were productive about 90% or about 30% of the time.

The clonotype originates from a boy aged 2-15 years in good health and CMV-seronegative. The sequencing sample was made of PBMCs. The rearrangement links TRBV28 to TRBJ2-3; 11 nucleotides match TRBD1. CDR3 sequence reads: CASSPGGTGGTDTQYF. The CDR3 coding sequence is TGTGCCAGCAGCCCTGGGGGGACAGGGGGGACAGATACGCAGTATTTT.